These 26 T cell receptor beta chains share one sample of origin, sequenced in a study of T cell responses to AZD1222 COVID-19 vaccine. Generated by immunoSEQ multiplex PCR, the TCRdb table keeps only in-frame clones and is missing some. Of 97,000 or so clones in the sample, around 87% were seen once. The input for sequencing was peripheral blood, taken on day 0 of AZD1222 vaccination. Receptor source: an adult in good health.

The chain recombines TRBV18 with TRBJ1-5; D is undetermined. V lost 1 base to trimming and J lost 1 base, with 8 bases between them. The CDR3 extends over 15 amino acids. Germline CDR1 is KGHSH and CDR2 is LQKENI. This CDR3 reads CASSPLRESNQPQHF. CDR3 sequence (DNA): TGTGCCAGCTCACCACTTAGGGAGAGCAATCAGCCCCAGCATTTT.

The rearrangement links TRBV6-5 to TRBJ1-5; the D gene is possibly TRBD1 (6 bases). Germline V gives CDR1 MNHEY, CDR2 SVGAGI. Deletions cut 5 bases from V and 0 bases from J, with 11 bases between. The CDR3 is made up of 15 amino acids. Here the CDR3 DNA reads TGTGCCAGCAGTCGACAGGCCTATAGCAATCAGCCCCAGCATTTT. This gives the protein CASSRQAYSNQPQHF.

The V and J genes are TRBV5-5 and TRBJ1-2, with 7 bases that match TRBD1. The J segment lost 3 bases and the V segment lost 5 bases, leaving 7 bases of the junction unmatched. The CDR3 is 14 amino acids. CDR1 and CDR2 (germline): SGHKS, YYEKEE (reference sequence). CDR3 region: CASSQQGWDYGYTF. CDR3 sequence (DNA): TGTGCCAGCAGTCAACAGGGGTGGGACTATGGCTACACCTTC. The full variable domain, in which reference TRBV5-5 and TRBJ1-2 provide the parts outside the CDR3, is DAGVTQSPTHLIKTRGQQVTLRCSPISGHKSVSWYQQVLGQGPQFIFQYYEKEERGRGNFPDRFSARQFPNYSSELNVNALLLGDSALYLCASSQQGWDYGYTFGSGTRLTVV.

The V call is TRBV6-2 or TRBV6-3, the J call TRBJ2-7; 10 positions agree with TRBD2. The CDR3 is 14 residues long. Germline trimming cut 5 bases from V and 0 bases from J; bases unmatched to any gene: 1. From germline, CDR1 is MNHEY and CDR2 SVGEGT. CDR3 in DNA: TGTGCCAGCAGTATAGCGGGAGGCTCCTACGAGCAGTACTTC. Encoded protein: CASSIAGGSYEQYF.

The rearrangement uses TRBV5-1 and TRBJ2-1; 10 nucleotides match TRBD1. Losses at the gene ends were 0 bases for V and 5 bases for J; bases not matched to a gene: 5. Germline V lookup: CDR1 SGHRS, CDR2 YFSETQ. The CDR3 length is 16 residues. CDR3 amino acids: CASSLVRDRGNNEQFF. The CDR3 DNA follows: TGCGCCAGCAGCTTGGTCCGGGACAGGGGCAACAATGAGCAGTTCTTC. The whole variable domain, remainder taken from reference TRBV5-1 and TRBJ2-1, is KAGVTQTPRYLIKTRGQQVTLSCSPISGHRSVSWYQQTPGQGLQFLFEYFSETQRNKGNFPGRFSGRQFSNSRSEMNVSTLELGDSALYLCASSLVRDRGNNEQFFGPGTRLTVL.

This sequence joins TRBV13 and TRBJ2-2, with D perhaps matching TRBD1 (5 bases). Trimming shortened V by 6 bases and J by 3 bases, and 20 bases separated the two germline ends. Germline V gene data show CDR1 as PRHDT and CDR2 as FYEKMQ (reference sequence). The CDR3 length is 17 residues. CDR3 nucleotides: TGTGCCAGCAGAGCTTATTTTTGGGGCCGAGACACCGGGGAGCTGTTTTTT. Protein: CASRAYFWGRDTGELFF. Full variable domain (missing parts from reference TRBV13 and TRBJ2-2): AAGVIQSPRHLIKEKRETATLKCYPIPRHDTVYWYQQGPGQDPQFLISFYEKMQSDKGSIPDRFSAQQFSDYHSELNMSSLELGDSALYFCASRAYFWGRDTGELFFGEGSRLTVL.

V is TRBV7-8 and J is TRBJ1-6, with D hard to call. This CDR3 is built from 14 residues. The germline gives CDR1 SGHVS, CDR2 FQNEAQ. V was pared by 1 base and J by 6 bases, with 7 bases between. CDR3 protein: CASSLVLGNSPLHF. The CDR3, as DNA: TGTGCCAGCAGCTTAGTATTGGGTAATTCACCCCTCCACTTT.

The chain has TRBV11-3 and TRBJ2-5, with D possibly matching TRBD2 (6 bases). The CDR3 extends over 14 amino acids. The germline V gene has CDR1 SGHNT and CDR2 YENEEA. V was clipped by 2 bases and J by 2 bases, with 9 bases between them. Here the CDR3 DNA reads TGTGCCAGCAGCTTATTAGGAGGGCAAGAGACCCAGTACTTC. Residues: CASSLLGGQETQYF.

This clone was seen a single time. The chain carries TRBV6-5 and TRBJ1-5; maybe TRBD1 (6 bases). This CDR3 comprises 14 residues. V was trimmed by 7 bases and J by 0 bases, leaving 10 bases between them. CDR1 MNHEY and CDR2 SVGAGI come from the germline V gene. CDR3 coding DNA: TGTGCCAGCAAAGGGGGAAATAGCAATCAGCCCCAGCATTTT. This translates into CASKGGNSNQPQHF.

The V and J genes are TRBV19 and TRBJ2-7; 9 nucleotides line up with TRBD2. This CDR3 is built from 16 residues. Germline values: CDR1 LNHDA, CDR2 SQIVND (reference sequence). V shed 3 bases, J shed 1 base, and the junction held 7 bases outside the gene matches. The CDR3 is CASSILAGKGSYEQYF. Here the CDR3 DNA reads TGTGCCAGTAGTATTCTAGCGGGAAAGGGGTCCTACGAGCAGTACTTC.

The chain joins TRBV3-1 (or the pseudogene TRBV3-2) to TRBJ1-2; D is ambiguous. Per germline, CDR1 LGHDT and CDR2 YNNKEL (reference sequence). V lost 0 bases and J lost 3, with 8 bases in between. This CDR3 has 14 residues. In DNA form, the CDR3 reads TGTGCCAGCAGCCAAGATTCCAGGCACTATGGCTACACCTTC. Amino acids: CASSQDSRHYGYTF.

The CDR3: CASSWGLANTEAFF. CDR3 nucleotides: TGTGCCAGCAGCTGGGGACTAGCGAACACTGAAGCTTTCTTT. The V call is TRBV7-9, the J call TRBJ1-1; D possibly corresponds to TRBD1 (5 bases). The V and J ends lost 4 bases and 1 base respectively, with 10 bases between them. CDR3 size: 14 residues. CDR1 is SEHNR and CDR2 is FQNEAQ in the germline V gene (reference sequence).

This chain joins TRBV30 and TRBJ1-1; D remains unclear. CDR1 and CDR2 (germline): GTSNPN, SVGIG (reference sequence). V lost 3 bases and J 7 bases, leaving 9 bases between the germline ends. The CDR3 is made up of 11 amino acids. CDR3 nucleotide sequence: TGTGCCTGGAGCACCTACGATGAAGCTTTCTTT. Translation: CAWSTYDEAFF.

The V gene is TRBV6-1, the J gene TRBJ1-5, with D perhaps matching TRBD1 (6 bases). V was clipped by 1 base and J by 9 bases, with 10 bases between them. Germline assignment: CDR1 MNHNS and CDR2 SASEGT. This CDR3 is built from 13 residues. CDR3 sequence (DNA): TGTGCCAGCAGTGAAGGCAGGGGTGGGCCCCAGCATTTT. Encoded protein: CASSEGRGGPQHF.

This chain links TRBV5-4 with TRBJ2-2; the match to TRBD2 covers 7 bases. With V trimmed by 1 base and J by 0 bases, 6 bases remained unmatched. Germline CDR1 SGHNT, CDR2 YYREEE (reference sequence). The CDR3 runs 17 residues. As DNA, the CDR3 is TGTGCCAGCAGCTTGTTTGGTGCGGGAGCGAACACCGGGGAGCTGTTTTTT. The encoded protein is CASSLFGAGANTGELFF.

CDR3 region: CASMVDRETEAFF. CDR3 in DNA: TGTGCCAGCATGGTGGACAGGGAGACTGAAGCTTTCTTT. The V and J genes are TRBV2 and TRBJ1-1; TRBD1 aligns across 8 bases. CDR1 and CDR2 from the germline V gene are SNHLY and FYNNEI. With 7 bases clipped from V and 5 bases from J, the junction kept 6 bases outside the gene matches. The CDR3 totals 13 residues.

The chain links TRBV4-2 to TRBJ1-6; a possible D gene is TRBD1 (5 bases). The CDR3 has 15 amino acids. V was trimmed by 0 bases and J by 11 bases, leaving 14 bases between them. Germline V gene lookup returns CDR1 LGHNA and CDR2 YNFKEQ. Here the CDR3 DNA reads TGTGCCAGCAGCCAAGAGGAGGGGCGCGTCCCACCCCTCCACTTT. Its protein product is CASSQEEGRVPPLHF.

The chain employs TRBV4-2 and TRBJ1-2; D is perhaps TRBD1 (6 bases). Germline V gene lookup returns CDR1 LGHNA and CDR2 YNFKEQ. The V and J ends lost 1 base and 4 bases respectively, with 16 bases between them. The CDR3 is 16 amino acids. For the CDR3, the DNA is TGTGCCAGCAGCCAAGTATCCGGGGGGCTGAGCTATGGCTACACCTTC. This sequence encodes CASSQVSGGLSYGYTF.

J is TRBJ1-2 and V is TRBV28, with D possibly being TRBD1 (6 bases). Looked up from germline, CDR1 is MDHEN and CDR2 is SYDVKM. The CDR3 spans 15 residues. Trimming stripped 4 bases from V and 4 bases from J, with 16 bases between. This chain's CDR3 is CASSSLRGLGYGYTF. CDR3 nucleotides: TGTGCCAGCAGTTCTCTTAGGGGGTTAGGCTATGGCTACACCTTC.

This clone was seen just once. This chain connects TRBV29-1 to TRBJ1-2; a possible D gene is TRBD1 (6 bases). This CDR3 comprises 12 residues. The V end was cut by 7 bases, the J end by 4 bases, with 13 bases between. Germline V gene data show CDR1 as SQVTM and CDR2 as ANQGSEA. The CDR3 is CSAEQGFYGYTF. Written as DNA, the CDR3 is TGCAGCGCCGAACAGGGATTCTATGGCTACACCTTC.

The chain is built from TRBV3-1 (or the pseudogene TRBV3-2) and TRBJ2-7; no firm D call. Germline V gene lookup returns CDR1 LGHDT and CDR2 YNNKEL (reference sequence). Trimming shortened V by 2 bases and J by 0 bases, and 17 bases separated the two germline ends. This CDR3 contains 17 residues. In DNA form, the CDR3 reads TGTGCCAGCAGCCAAAATCGCGGACGAGCCAGCTCCTACGAGCAGTACTTC. It encodes CASSQNRGRASSYEQYF.

The chain has TRBV18 and TRBJ1-2; D is possibly TRBD1 (5 bases). The CDR3 is 16 residues long. V shed 0 bases and J shed 0 bases, with 11 bases lying between them. CDR1 and CDR2 from the germline V gene are KGHSH and LQKENI. The CDR3: CASSPPGGPTNYGYTF. In DNA, the CDR3 is TGTGCCAGCTCACCACCGGGGGGACCCACTAACTATGGCTACACCTTC.

The chain has TRBV5-4 and TRBJ2-7; D perhaps matches TRBD1 (6 bases). Germline V gene data show CDR1 as SGHNT and CDR2 as YYREEE (reference sequence). V lost 4 bases and J lost 3, with 17 bases in between. This CDR3 spans 15 amino acids. Here the CDR3 reads CASSQGRAMLYEQYF. The DNA for the CDR3 is TGTGCCAGCAGCCAGGGGCGCGCTATGCTCTACGAGCAGTACTTC.

The chain's CDR3 is CASSQDRGGQPQHF. The CDR3 DNA reads TGTGCCAGCTCACAAGACAGGGGTGGGCAGCCCCAGCATTTT. The genes are TRBV18 and TRBJ1-5; 8 bases line up with TRBD1. The junction had 6 bases not matched to a gene; V was cut back by 4 bases and J by 7 bases. The CDR3 totals 14 residues. The germline V gene encodes CDR1 KGHSH and CDR2 LQKENI. Looking up the rest from reference TRBV18 and TRBJ1-5 gives the full variable domain: NAGVMQNPRHLVRRRGQEARLRCSPMKGHSHVYWYRQLPEEGLKFMVYLQKENIIDESGMPKERFSAEFPKEGPSILRIQQVVRGDSAAYFCASSQDRGGQPQHFGDGTRLSIL.

The chain uses TRBV10-3 and TRBJ1-1; 7 nucleotides agree with TRBD1. The V segment lost 8 bases and the J segment 7 bases; nucleotides outside the gene matches: 10. This CDR3 region has 13 residues. Germline assignment: CDR1 ENHRY and CDR2 SYGVKD. The CDR3: CAIATGTANEAFF. The DNA for the CDR3 is TGTGCCATCGCAACTGGGACAGCAAATGAAGCTTTCTTT.

A remark on this clone: It may be a read error: a sequence one base away is much more abundant. At the DNA level, this CDR3 is encoded by other sequences in the same sample as well. J is TRBJ1-3 and V is TRBV6-5, with 9 nucleotides matching TRBD1. The germline V gene has CDR1 MNHEY and CDR2 SVGAGI. The CDR3 has 14 residues. The CDR3 protein is CASSQGATGNTIYF. DNA of the CDR3: TGTGCCTCCTCACAGGGGGCGACTGGAAATACCATATATTTT.